Shown below are 8 T cell receptor beta chains from a single sample sequenced in a study of CD8+ T cells in alopecia areata. Sequencing relied on a cDNA template that was reverse transcribed from extracted RNA. Sequencing was performed with immunoSEQ multiplex PCR; in TCRdb, only in-frame clones are kept and a portion is missing. The top ten clones hold under 1.5% of a sample with 150,000 to 200,000 clones, approximately 67% of them seen once. Treatment described: oral pan-JAK inhibitor, 5-10 mg twice daily. The sample was CD4+ T cells sorted from blood, taken at approximately week 50, from a patient treated with tofacitinib. Receptors originate from a human donor with alopecia areata.

This clone was recorded only once. The chain combines TRBV5-6 with TRBJ1-2; D ambiguous. V was shortened by 5 bases and J by 4 bases, with 15 bases between the two germline ends. Per germline, CDR1 SGHDT and CDR2 YYEEEE. The CDR3 sequence is 14 residues long. The CDR3: CASRRAIRPYGYTF. The CDR3 DNA sequence: TGTGCCAGCAGGCGGGCTATACGACCCTATGGCTACACCTTC.

CDR3 loop: CASSLVPGGEGPQHF. The CDR3 DNA reads TGTGCCAGCAGCCTAGTCCCAGGGGGCGAAGGGCCCCAGCATTTT. The rearrangement links TRBV7-8 to TRBJ1-5; 8 nucleotides align to TRBD1. This CDR3 spans 15 amino acids. Germline CDR1 SGHVS, CDR2 FQNEAQ. Trimming at V came to 5 bases and at J to 9 bases, leaving 12 bases not matched to a gene.

This clone was found a few times. The J gene is TRBJ2-1, the V gene TRBV7-9; D is possibly TRBD1 or TRBD2 (5 bases each). Per the germline V gene, CDR1 is SEHNR and CDR2 is FQNEAQ (reference sequence). The V end was cut by 4 bases, the J end by 9 bases, with 19 bases between. The CDR3 covers 15 residues. DNA of the CDR3: TGTGCCAGCAGCTCGATGCGAGAACACGGGGCTGAGCAGTTCTTC. This gives the protein CASSSMREHGAEQFF.

Only a few counts were recorded for this clone. The chain links TRBV7-9 to TRBJ2-1, with a weak D call TRBD1 (5 bases). Germline V CDR1 and CDR2: SEHNR, FQNEAQ (reference sequence). Trimming shortened V by 1 base and J by 6 bases, and 7 bases separated the two germline ends. The CDR3 runs 13 residues. CDR3 nucleotides: TGTGCCAGCAGCTTAGGTCAGGGCAATGAGCAGTTCTTC. It translates to CASSLGQGNEQFF.

The table lists this clone with a few counts. The chain uses TRBV29-1 and TRBJ2-7; D is unclear. V lost 1 base to trimming and J lost 5 bases, with 12 bases between them. Per the germline V gene, CDR1 is SQVTM and CDR2 is ANQGSEA. This CDR3 comprises 13 residues. The DNA for the CDR3 is TGCAGCGTTGAAGGGCTGGGTTCGGACGAGCAGTACTTC. Translation gives CSVEGLGSDEQYF.

The rearrangement joins TRBV5-1 to TRBJ2-3; 9 bases match TRBD2. CDR1 and CDR2 from the germline V gene are SGHRS and YFSETQ. After removal of 2 bases from V and 2 bases from J, the junction contained 3 bases not matched to a gene. This CDR3 comprises 15 residues. CDR3 in amino acids: CASSFLAGVTDTQYF. The CDR3 DNA follows: TGCGCCAGCAGCTTCTTAGCGGGGGTCACAGATACGCAGTATTTT.

This chain joins TRBV30 and TRBJ1-1; TRBD1 is a possible D gene (5 bases). This CDR3 has 13 amino acids. Germline CDR1 is GTSNPN and CDR2 is SVGIG (reference sequence). The V and J ends lost 0 bases and 5 bases respectively, with 10 bases between them. DNA for the CDR3: TGTGCCTGGAGTGTTGGGGGGGAGACTGAAGCTTTCTTT. Translated: CAWSVGGETEAFF. Drawing the rest from reference TRBV30 and TRBJ1-1, the complete variable domain is SQTIHQWPATLVQPVGSPLSLECTVEGTSNPNLYWYRQAAGRGLQLLFYSVGIGQISSEVPQNLSASRPQDRQFILSSKKLLLSDSGFYLCAWSVGGETEAFFGQGTRLTVV.

The rearrangement links TRBV6-5 to TRBJ2-3; no firm D call. Trimming stripped 8 bases from V and 1 base from J, with 1 base between. CDR3 length: 10 residues. Germline assignment: CDR1 MNHEY and CDR2 SVGAGI. The CDR3 DNA reads as TGTGCCAGCCGCACAGATACGCAGTATTTT. Its protein is CASRTDTQYF.